The 17 T cell receptor beta chains below come from one sample, sequenced in a study of Ad26.COV2.S vaccination and SARS-CoV-2 variants. Clones were read by immunoSEQ multiplex PCR, and TCRdb kept only the in-frame ones, dropping some. The sample has approximately 420,000 clones; less than 90% are singletons. The treatment denotes: about 20 received Ad26.COV2.S at low or high dose, single or two shots; about 5 received placebo; per-sample allocation not given. At day 63 after the first vaccine or placebo injection, samples were drawn. Sequencing used peripheral blood, obtained in a trial of Ad26.COV2.S vaccine versus placebo. These receptors were obtained from a person aged 18-60 years who received the Ad26.COV2.S COVID-19 vaccine or a placebo.

The gene calls are TRBV11-3 and TRBJ1-5; D not resolved. The CDR3 contains 12 residues. Per germline, CDR1 SGHNT and CDR2 YENEEA. The ends were cut back, 6 bases at V and 8 bases at J, with 11 bases in the middle. In nucleotides, the CDR3 is TGTGCCAGCAGTAACCAGGTTAAGCCCCAGCATTTT. Translated, it gives CASSNQVKPQHF. The full variable domain, its missing parts supplied by reference TRBV11-3 and TRBJ1-5, is EAGVVQSPRYKIIEKKQPVAFWCNPISGHNTLYWYLQNLGQGPELLIRYENEEAVDDSQLPKDRFSAERLKGVDSTLKIQPAELGDSAVYLCASSNQVKPQHFGDGTRLSIL.

J is TRBJ1-3 and V is TRBV18; D call uncertain. The CDR3 totals 18 residues. The V end lost 3 bases, the J end lost 0 bases, and 18 bases lay between the germline ends. CDR1 and CDR2 (germline): KGHSH, LQKENI. The CDR3 spells CASSPFNPVLSSGNTIYF. The DNA for the CDR3 is TGTGCCAGCTCACCGTTTAACCCTGTCTTGAGCTCTGGAAACACCATATATTTT.

The chain uses TRBV6-2 or TRBV6-3 and TRBJ2-7; D is ambiguous. From germline, CDR1 is MNHEY and CDR2 SVGEGT. This CDR3 comprises 15 residues. V lost 6 bases and J lost 3, with 18 bases in between. The CDR3 loop is CASSKTVGRIYEQYF. Written as DNA, the CDR3 is TGTGCCAGCAGCAAGACCGTAGGCAGGATCTACGAGCAGTACTTC.

This clone was seen a handful of times. The V call is TRBV7-9, the J call TRBJ1-6, with D perhaps matching TRBD1 (5 bases). Germline V gives CDR1 SEHNR, CDR2 FQNEAQ (reference sequence). V lost 1 base to trimming and J lost 10 bases, with 14 bases between them. The CDR3 extends over 15 amino acids. The CDR3, as DNA: TGTGCCAGCAGCTTAGGGGGCAGGGTCGGCTCACCCCTCCACTTT. Its protein is CASSLGGRVGSPLHF.

V and J are TRBV30 and TRBJ1-1, with D uncertain. The germline gives CDR1 GTSNPN, CDR2 SVGIG (reference sequence). V shed 0 bases and J shed 7 bases, with 6 bases lying between them. The CDR3 sequence is 11 residues long. The CDR3 region is CAWSVSFEAFF. CDR3 DNA: TGTGCCTGGAGTGTCTCGTTTGAAGCTTTCTTT.

The gene calls are TRBV5-1 and TRBJ1-1; D might be TRBD1 (6 bases). Germline V gene data show CDR1 as SGHRS and CDR2 as YFSETQ. Trimming took 3 bases from V and 4 from J, leaving 22 bases between them. CDR3 length: 17 amino acids. CDR3 DNA sequence: TGCGCCAGCAGCTCGGTTGGGACATATAGACGGGGCACTGAAGCTTTCTTT. It is translated as CASSSVGTYRRGTEAFF. Based on the CDR3 plus reference TRBV5-1 and TRBJ1-1, the full variable domain is KAGVTQTPRYLIKTRGQQVTLSCSPISGHRSVSWYQQTPGQGLQFLFEYFSETQRNKGNFPGRFSGRQFSNSRSEMNVSTLELGDSALYLCASSSVGTYRRGTEAFFGQGTRLTVV.

This clone was seen a single time. The genes are TRBV10-3 and TRBJ2-7, with 7 bases aligning to TRBD1. This CDR3 has 12 residues. Germline V gene data show CDR1 as ENHRY and CDR2 as SYGVKD. The junction had 1 base not matched to a gene; V was cut back by 6 bases and J by 2 bases. CDR3 sequence: CAIRQGPYEQYF. The CDR3 nucleotides are TGTGCCATCAGACAGGGGCCCTACGAGCAGTACTTC.

The rearrangement joins TRBV19 to TRBJ2-1, with D tentatively TRBD1 or TRBD2 (5 bases each). The germline V gene has CDR1 LNHDA and CDR2 SQIVND (reference sequence). The CDR3 runs 14 residues. V was clipped by 5 bases and J by 10 bases, with 18 bases between them. The CDR3 DNA is TGTGCCAGTAGTCCTTGGGGGTTCAAGGGCGAGCAGTTCTTC. This codes for CASSPWGFKGEQFF.

CDR3: CASSQDISGYEQYF. The CDR3 nucleotides are TGTGCCAGCAGCCAAGATATTAGCGGATACGAGCAGTACTTC. This chain joins TRBV3-1 (or the pseudogene TRBV3-2) and TRBJ2-7, with TRBD2 as a possible D gene (6 bases). The CDR3 extends over 14 amino acids. Between the trimmed V and J ends, which lost 0 bases and 4 bases, there was a span of 10 bases. Germline V lookup: CDR1 LGHDT, CDR2 YNNKEL (reference sequence).

The chain recombines TRBV5-1 with TRBJ1-4; maybe TRBD1 (5 bases). Trimming removed 2 bases at V and 7 bases at J, with 15 bases between. The length of the CDR3 is 15 residues. Per germline, CDR1 SGHRS and CDR2 YFSETQ. The CDR3: CASSFQPGMGEKLFF. The CDR3 DNA reads as TGCGCCAGCAGCTTTCAACCAGGGATGGGTGAAAAACTGTTTTTT.

Only one count was recorded for this clone. This rearrangement joins TRBV5-4 to TRBJ2-5, with 8 bases matching TRBD2. CDR1 is SGHNT, CDR2 YYREEE, per germline (reference sequence). Trimming removed 7 bases from V and 1 base from J; junction bases left unmatched: 9. The CDR3 has 15 residues. CDR3 nucleotide sequence: TGTGCCAGCCACCAACGGGGGGGCATCCAAGAGACCCAGTACTTC. Protein sequence: CASHQRGGIQETQYF.

The chain employs TRBV6-5 and TRBJ1-1; D gene ambiguous. V dropped 6 bases and J dropped 1 base, with 15 bases sitting between them. The CDR3 extends over 15 amino acids. From germline, CDR1 is MNHEY and CDR2 SVGAGI. The CDR3 protein is CASSRDSNRNTEAFF. Written as DNA, the CDR3 is TGTGCCAGCAGCCGCGATAGTAATCGGAACACTGAAGCTTTCTTT.

The chain carries TRBV27 and TRBJ2-3; TRBD2 aligns across 10 bases. The V segment lost 2 bases and the J segment 1 base; nucleotides outside the gene matches: 12. This CDR3 has 19 amino acids. CDR1 MNHEY and CDR2 SMNVEV come from the germline V gene (reference sequence). CDR3 sequence (DNA): TGTGCCAGCAGTTTAACAGCGGGGGGGCGGACGCAGCGCACAGATACGCAGTATTTT. The encoded protein is CASSLTAGGRTQRTDTQYF.

V gene TRBV7-9 combines with J gene TRBJ1-3; the match to TRBD1 covers 10 bases. The V gene's germline CDR1 is SEHNR and CDR2 FQNEAQ (reference sequence). This CDR3 is 15 amino acids long. Losses at the gene ends were 4 bases for V and 5 bases for J; bases not matched to a gene: 5. CDR3 loop: CASSSGQGYRNTIYF. The CDR3 DNA is TGTGCCAGCAGCTCGGGACAGGGGTACAGAAACACCATATATTTT.

V usage is TRBV27 and J usage is TRBJ1-2; maybe TRBD1 (5 bases). The CDR3 totals 14 residues. Germline loops: CDR1 MNHEY, CDR2 SMNVEV (reference sequence). V was pared by 5 bases and J by 7 bases, with 17 bases between. DNA for the CDR3: TGTGCCAGCAGTCCCGTTGCGGGGGTGAGTGGCTACACCTTC. Its translation: CASSPVAGVSGYTF.

V usage is TRBV4-1 and J usage is TRBJ2-7, with D perhaps assigned TRBD1 or TRBD2 (5 bases each). This CDR3 region has 15 residues. Trimming left V 3 bases short and J 7 bases short, with 19 bases between. The germline V gene encodes CDR1 MGHRA and CDR2 YSYEKL. The CDR3 DNA follows: TGCGCCAGCAGCCATGCGGGCCGGGGCCTTAGTGAGCAGTACTTC. This sequence encodes CASSHAGRGLSEQYF.

The V gene is TRBV7-9, the J gene TRBJ1-2; weak D call: TRBD1 (5 bases). Germline CDR1 reads SEHNR; CDR2 reads FQNEAQ (reference sequence). The V end was cut by 4 bases, the J end by 4 bases, with 13 bases between. The CDR3 is 14 amino acids. Here the CDR3 DNA reads TGTGCCAGCAGCTACACTGGAAGGGGCTATGGCTACACCTTC. Translated, it gives CASSYTGRGYGYTF.